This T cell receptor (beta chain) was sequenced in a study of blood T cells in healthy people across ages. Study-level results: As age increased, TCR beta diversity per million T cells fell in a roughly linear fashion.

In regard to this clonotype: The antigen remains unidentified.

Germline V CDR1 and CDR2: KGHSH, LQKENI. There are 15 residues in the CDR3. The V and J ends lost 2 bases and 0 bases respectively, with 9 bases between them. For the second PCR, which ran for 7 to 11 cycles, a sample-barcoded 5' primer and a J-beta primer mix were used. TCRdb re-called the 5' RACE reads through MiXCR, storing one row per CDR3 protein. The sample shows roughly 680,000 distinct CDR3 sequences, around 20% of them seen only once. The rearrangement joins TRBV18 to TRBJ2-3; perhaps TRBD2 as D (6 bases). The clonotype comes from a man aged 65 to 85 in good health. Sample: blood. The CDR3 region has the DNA TGTGCCAGCTCACCAGCGGGATTTAGCACAGATACGCAGTATTTT. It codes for CASSPAGFSTDTQYF.